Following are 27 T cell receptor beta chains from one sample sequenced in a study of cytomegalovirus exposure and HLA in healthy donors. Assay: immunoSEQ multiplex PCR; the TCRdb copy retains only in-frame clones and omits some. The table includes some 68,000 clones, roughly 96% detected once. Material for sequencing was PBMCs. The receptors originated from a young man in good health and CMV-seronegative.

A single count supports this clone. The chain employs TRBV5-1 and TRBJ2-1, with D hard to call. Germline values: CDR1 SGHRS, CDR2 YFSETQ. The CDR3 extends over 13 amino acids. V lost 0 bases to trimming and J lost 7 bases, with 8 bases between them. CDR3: CASSLAELNEQFF. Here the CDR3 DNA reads TGCGCCAGCAGCTTGGCCGAGCTGAATGAGCAGTTCTTC. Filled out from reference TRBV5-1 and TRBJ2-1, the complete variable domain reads KAGVTQTPRYLIKTRGQQVTLSCSPISGHRSVSWYQQTPGQGLQFLFEYFSETQRNKGNFPGRFSGRQFSNSRSEMNVSTLELGDSALYLCASSLAELNEQFFGPGTRLTVL.

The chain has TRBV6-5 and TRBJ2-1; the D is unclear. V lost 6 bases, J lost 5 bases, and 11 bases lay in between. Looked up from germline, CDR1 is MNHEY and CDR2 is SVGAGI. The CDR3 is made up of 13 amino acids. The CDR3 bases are TGTGCCAGCAGGGGCCCCGAAGACAATGAGCAGTTCTTC. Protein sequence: CASRGPEDNEQFF.

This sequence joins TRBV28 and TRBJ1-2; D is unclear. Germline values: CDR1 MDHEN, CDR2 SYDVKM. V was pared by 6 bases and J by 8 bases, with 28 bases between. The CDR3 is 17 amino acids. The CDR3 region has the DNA TGTGCCAGCAGCCGGCGGGTATATGCGAAAACAAGATGGGGCTACACCTTC. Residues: CASSRRVYAKTRWGYTF.

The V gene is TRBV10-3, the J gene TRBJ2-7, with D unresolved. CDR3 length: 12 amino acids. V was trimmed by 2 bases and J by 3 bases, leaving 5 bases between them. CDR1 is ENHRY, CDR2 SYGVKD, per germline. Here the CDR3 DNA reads TGTGCCATCAGTGAGGTTAGCTACGAGCAGTACTTC. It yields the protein CAISEVSYEQYF.

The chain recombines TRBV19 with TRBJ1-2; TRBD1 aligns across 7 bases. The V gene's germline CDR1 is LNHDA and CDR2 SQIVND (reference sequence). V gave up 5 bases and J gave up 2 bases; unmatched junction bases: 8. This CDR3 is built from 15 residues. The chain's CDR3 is CASSATRGVNYGYTF. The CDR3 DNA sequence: TGTGCCAGTAGTGCAACCAGGGGGGTCAACTATGGCTACACCTTC.

The chain's CDR3 is CASSARGGGSYNEQFF. CDR3 in DNA: TGTGCCAGCAGTGCCCGAGGGGGGGGATCCTACAATGAGCAGTTCTTC. This rearrangement joins TRBV2 to TRBJ2-1, with TRBD2 as a possible D gene (7 bases). Germline CDR1 is SNHLY and CDR2 is FYNNEI. This CDR3 region has 16 residues. With 4 bases removed from V and 1 base from J, the gap between germline ends came to 14 bases.

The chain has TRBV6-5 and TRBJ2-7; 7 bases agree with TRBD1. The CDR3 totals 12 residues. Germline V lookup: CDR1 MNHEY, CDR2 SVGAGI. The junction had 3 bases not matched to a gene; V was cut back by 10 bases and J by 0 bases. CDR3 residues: CATRDSSYEQYF. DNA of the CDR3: TGTGCCACTAGGGACAGCTCCTACGAGCAGTACTTC.

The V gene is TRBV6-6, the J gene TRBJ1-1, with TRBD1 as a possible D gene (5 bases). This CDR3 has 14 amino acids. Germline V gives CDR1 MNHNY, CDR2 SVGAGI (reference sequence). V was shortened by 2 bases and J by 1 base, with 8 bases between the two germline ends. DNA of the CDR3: TGTGCCAGCAGTTACGAAAGGGGGAACACTGAAGCTTTCTTT. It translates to CASSYERGNTEAFF.

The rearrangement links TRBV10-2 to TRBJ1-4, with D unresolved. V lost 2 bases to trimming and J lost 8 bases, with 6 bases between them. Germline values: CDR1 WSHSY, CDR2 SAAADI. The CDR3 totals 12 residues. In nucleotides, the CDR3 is TGCGCCAGCAGTGAGGCGGAGGAAAAACTGTTTTTT. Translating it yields CASSEAEEKLFF.

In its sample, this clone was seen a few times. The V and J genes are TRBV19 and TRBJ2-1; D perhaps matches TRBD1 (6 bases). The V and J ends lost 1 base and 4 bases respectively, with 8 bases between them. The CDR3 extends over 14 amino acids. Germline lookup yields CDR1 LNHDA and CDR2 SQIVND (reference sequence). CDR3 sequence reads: CASSIGTVYNEQFF. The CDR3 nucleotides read TGTGCCAGTAGTATAGGGACAGTTTACAATGAGCAGTTCTTC.

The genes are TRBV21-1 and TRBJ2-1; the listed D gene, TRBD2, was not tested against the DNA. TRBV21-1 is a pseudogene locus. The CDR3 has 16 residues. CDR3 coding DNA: TGTGCCAGCAGCAAAGTTGGACTAGCGGGGAATAATGAGCAGTTCTTC. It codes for CASSKVGLAGNNEQFF.

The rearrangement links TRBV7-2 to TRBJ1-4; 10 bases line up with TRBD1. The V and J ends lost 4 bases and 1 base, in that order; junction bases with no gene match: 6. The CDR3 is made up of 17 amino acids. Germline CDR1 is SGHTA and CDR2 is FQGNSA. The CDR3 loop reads CASSSPDRGETNEKLFF. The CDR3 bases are TGTGCCAGCAGCTCCCCGGACAGGGGGGAAACTAATGAAAAACTGTTTTTT.

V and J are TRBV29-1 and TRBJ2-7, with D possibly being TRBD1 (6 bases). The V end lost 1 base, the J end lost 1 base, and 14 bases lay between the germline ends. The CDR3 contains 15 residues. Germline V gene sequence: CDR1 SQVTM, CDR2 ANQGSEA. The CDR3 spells CSVEGRTEASYEQYF. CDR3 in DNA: TGCAGCGTTGAAGGCCGGACAGAAGCTTCCTACGAGCAGTACTTC.

This chain's CDR3 is CASSASTGGYYGYTF. CDR3 bases: TGTGCCAGCAGTGCGTCGACAGGGGGGTACTATGGCTACACCTTC. The chain has TRBV28 and TRBJ1-2; 9 nucleotides match TRBD1. J lost 3 bases, V lost 5 bases, and 7 bases had no gene match. Germline loops: CDR1 MDHEN, CDR2 SYDVKM. CDR3 length: 15 residues.

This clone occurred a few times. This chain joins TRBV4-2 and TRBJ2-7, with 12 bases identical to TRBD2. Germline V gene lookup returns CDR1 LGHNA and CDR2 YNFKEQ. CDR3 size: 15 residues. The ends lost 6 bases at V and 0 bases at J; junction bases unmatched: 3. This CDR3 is CASSPTSGSSYEQYF. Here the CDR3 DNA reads TGTGCCAGCAGTCCGACTAGCGGGAGCTCCTACGAGCAGTACTTC.

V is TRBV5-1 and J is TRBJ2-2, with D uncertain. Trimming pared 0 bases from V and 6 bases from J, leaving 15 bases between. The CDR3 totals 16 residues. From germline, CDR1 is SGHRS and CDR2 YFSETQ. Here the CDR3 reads CASSLEAGPRSGELFF. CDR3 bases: TGCGCCAGCAGCTTGGAGGCAGGCCCCAGGTCCGGGGAGCTGTTTTTT. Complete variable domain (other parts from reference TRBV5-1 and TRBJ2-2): KAGVTQTPRYLIKTRGQQVTLSCSPISGHRSVSWYQQTPGQGLQFLFEYFSETQRNKGNFPGRFSGRQFSNSRSEMNVSTLELGDSALYLCASSLEAGPRSGELFFGEGSRLTVL.

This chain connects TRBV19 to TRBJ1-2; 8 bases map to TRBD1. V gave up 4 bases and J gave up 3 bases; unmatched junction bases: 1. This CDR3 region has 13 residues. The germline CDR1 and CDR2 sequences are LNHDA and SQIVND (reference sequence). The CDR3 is CASSTGQDYGYTF. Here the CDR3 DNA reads TGTGCCAGTAGTACGGGACAGGACTATGGCTACACCTTC.

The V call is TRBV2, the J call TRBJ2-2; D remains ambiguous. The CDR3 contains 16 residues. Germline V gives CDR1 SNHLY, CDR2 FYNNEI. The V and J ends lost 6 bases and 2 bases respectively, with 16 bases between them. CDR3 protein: CASSAPAGYNTGELFF. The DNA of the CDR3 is TGTGCCAGCAGCGCTCCTGCCGGGTACAACACCGGGGAGCTGTTTTTT.

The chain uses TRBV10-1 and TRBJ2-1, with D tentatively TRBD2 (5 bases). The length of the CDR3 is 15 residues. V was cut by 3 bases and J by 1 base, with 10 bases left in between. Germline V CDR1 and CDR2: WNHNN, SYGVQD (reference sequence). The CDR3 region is CASSDRAESYNEQFF. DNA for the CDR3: TGCGCCAGCAGTGACCGAGCGGAATCCTACAATGAGCAGTTCTTC.

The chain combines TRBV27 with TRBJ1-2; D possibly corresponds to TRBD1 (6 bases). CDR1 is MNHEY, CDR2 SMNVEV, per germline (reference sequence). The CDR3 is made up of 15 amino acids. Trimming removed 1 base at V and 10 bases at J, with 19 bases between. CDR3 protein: CASSLLAGTKRDYTF. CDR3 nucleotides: TGTGCCAGCAGTTTATTGGCCGGGACAAAAAGGGACTACACCTTC.

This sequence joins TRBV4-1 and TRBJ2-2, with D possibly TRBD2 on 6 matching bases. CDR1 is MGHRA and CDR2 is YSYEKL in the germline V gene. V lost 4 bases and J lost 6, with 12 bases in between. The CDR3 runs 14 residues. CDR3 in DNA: TGCGCCAGCAGCCTCTGGTGGGGGGCCGGGGAGCTGTTTTTT. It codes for CASSLWWGAGELFF.

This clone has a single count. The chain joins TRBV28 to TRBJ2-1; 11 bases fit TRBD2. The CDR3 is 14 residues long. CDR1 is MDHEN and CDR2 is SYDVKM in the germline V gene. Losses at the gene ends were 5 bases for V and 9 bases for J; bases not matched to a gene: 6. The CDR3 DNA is TGTGCCAGCAGTCGACCGGGACTAGCGGCTGAGCAGTTCTTC. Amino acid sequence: CASSRPGLAAEQFF.

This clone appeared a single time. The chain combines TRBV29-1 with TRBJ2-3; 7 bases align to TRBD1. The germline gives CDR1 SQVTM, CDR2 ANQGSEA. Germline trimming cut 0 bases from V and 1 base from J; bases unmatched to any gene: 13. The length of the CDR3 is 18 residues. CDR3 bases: TGCAGCGTTGAAGAAGTTTCCAGACAGGGTTGGGGCACAGATACGCAGTATTTT. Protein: CSVEEVSRQGWGTDTQYF.

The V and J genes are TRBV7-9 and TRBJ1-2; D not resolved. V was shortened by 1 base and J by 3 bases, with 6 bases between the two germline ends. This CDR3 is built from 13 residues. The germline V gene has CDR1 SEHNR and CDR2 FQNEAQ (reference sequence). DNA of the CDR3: TGTGCCAGCAGCTTAGGGGGAGACTATGGCTACACCTTC. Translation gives CASSLGGDYGYTF.

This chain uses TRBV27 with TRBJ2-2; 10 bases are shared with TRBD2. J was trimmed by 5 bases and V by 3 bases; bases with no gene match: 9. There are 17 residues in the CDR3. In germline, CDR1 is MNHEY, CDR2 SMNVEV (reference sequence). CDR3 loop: CASSLFTGTSVTGELFF. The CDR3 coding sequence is TGTGCCAGCAGTTTGTTCACCGGGACTAGCGTTACCGGGGAGCTGTTTTTT.

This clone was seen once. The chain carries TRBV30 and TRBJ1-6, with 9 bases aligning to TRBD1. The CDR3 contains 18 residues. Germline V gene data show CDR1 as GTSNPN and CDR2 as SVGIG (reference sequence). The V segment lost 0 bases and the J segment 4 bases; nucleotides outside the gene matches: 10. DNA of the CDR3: TGTGCCTGGAGTGTAACAGGGGGCGTCCCAGTTTATAATTCACCCCTCCACTTT. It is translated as CAWSVTGGVPVYNSPLHF.

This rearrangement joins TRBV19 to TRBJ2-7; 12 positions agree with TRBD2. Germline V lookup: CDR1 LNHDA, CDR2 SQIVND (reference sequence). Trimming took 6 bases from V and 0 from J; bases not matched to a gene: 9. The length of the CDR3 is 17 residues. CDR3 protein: CASRPGTSGPSSYEQYF. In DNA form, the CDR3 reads TGTGCCAGTAGGCCCGGGACTAGCGGGCCCAGCTCCTACGAGCAGTACTTC. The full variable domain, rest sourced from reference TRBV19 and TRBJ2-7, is DGGITQSPKYLFRKEGQNVTLSCEQNLNHDAMYWYRQDPGQGLRLIYYSQIVNDFQKGDIAEGYSVSREKKESFPLTVTSAQKNPTAFYLCASRPGTSGPSSYEQYFGPGTRLTVT.